This T cell receptor (beta chain) was found in a study of CD8 T cells in Susac syndrome. The junction had 4 bases not matched to a gene; V was cut back by 4 bases and J by 0 bases. CDR3 size: 16 residues. Per germline, CDR1 ENHRY and CDR2 SYGVKD. Regarding this clonotype: The antigen remains undetermined.

Reverse transcription of 0.5 to 1 ug RNA was carried out with random hexamers. MiXCR was run by TCRdb on the immunoSEQ multiplex PCR reads, yielding one entry per CDR3 protein. Of about 19,000 distinct CDR3 sequences in the sample, 85% to 95% are singletons; the top ten hold about 0.24%. Findings and caveats of the study: It was acknowledged in the study that its TCR sequencing and HLA analysis involved a relatively small number of individuals.

This chain joins TRBV10-3 and TRBJ2-1, with TRBD1 matching 9 bases. The source of this sequence is a human donor in good health. The sample taken for sequencing was CD8+ T cells from PBMCs. The CDR3 coding sequence is TGTGCCATCAGTGTGGGGACAGGGAGCTCCTACAATGAGCAGTTCTTC. Protein sequence: CAISVGTGSSYNEQFF.